Presented here are 29 T cell receptor beta chains from one specimen sequenced in a study of blood T cell repertoires in COVID-19. Some clones are missing from TCRdb's copy, which holds only in-frame ones; the method was immunoSEQ multiplex PCR. The table shows around 250,000 clones, with under 90% occurring only once. Source material: PBMCs or T cells enriched from blood (not recorded which). The receptors originated from a man aged 18-30 years who had recovered from COVID-19.

V usage is TRBV7-2 and J usage is TRBJ2-1; TRBD1 is a possible D gene (6 bases). This CDR3 spans 13 amino acids. Germline V CDR1 and CDR2: SGHTA, FQGNSA. Trimming removed 1 base at V and 9 bases at J, with 10 bases between. CDR3 in DNA: TGTGCCAGCAGCTTAGTTAGAGGGGGTGAGCAGTTCTTC. Amino acids: CASSLVRGGEQFF.

This clone appeared once. CDR3 loop: CAITSSGKLTYNEQFF. The CDR3 region has the DNA TGTGCCATCACGTCCAGCGGAAAACTTACCTACAATGAGCAGTTCTTC. The chain uses TRBV10-3 and TRBJ2-1, with D maybe TRBD2 (5 bases). Trimming left V 7 bases short and J 2 bases short, with 18 bases between. Germline-derived CDR1 and CDR2 are ENHRY and SYGVKD. This CDR3 has 16 residues.

The chain is built from TRBV2 and TRBJ1-3; a possible D gene is TRBD1 (5 bases). With 7 bases removed from V and 8 bases from J, the gap between germline ends came to 21 bases. There are 15 residues in the CDR3. Germline V gives CDR1 SNHLY, CDR2 FYNNEI. CDR3 in DNA: TGTGCCAGCAACGGGGGGATAGACCAAGCGGACACCATATATTTT. Its translation: CASNGGIDQADTIYF.

The chain has TRBV4-1 and TRBJ1-5, with 9 bases that match TRBD1. The CDR3 covers 20 residues. Germline V gene data show CDR1 as MGHRA and CDR2 as YSYEKL. The junction had 15 bases not matched to a gene; V was cut back by 0 bases and J by 3 bases. CDR3 in DNA: TGCGCCAGCAGCCAAGAGGATCCTCGGACAGGGGCGGTGAACAATCAGCCCCAGCATTTT. Translating gives CASSQEDPRTGAVNNQPQHF.

This chain connects TRBV11-2 to TRBJ2-7, with 10 positions matching TRBD1. V lost 4 bases, J lost 9 bases, and 9 bases stayed unmatched. CDR1 is SGHAT and CDR2 is FQNNGV in the germline V gene. The CDR3 is 14 residues long. CDR3 bases: TGTGCCAGCAGCTCCCGGGACAGGGGCCTCGCGCAGTACTTC. Translation: CASSSRDRGLAQYF.

CDR3 residues: CASSPDSNYGYTF. DNA for the CDR3: TGTGCCAGCAGCCCCGACAGTAACTATGGCTACACCTTC. The chain has TRBV3-1 (or the pseudogene TRBV3-2) and TRBJ1-2; D might be TRBD1 (5 bases). V lost 4 bases and J 1 base, leaving 7 bases between the germline ends. Germline-derived CDR1 and CDR2 are LGHDT and YNNKEL (reference sequence). The CDR3 sequence is 13 residues long.

J is TRBJ1-2 and V is TRBV3-1 (or the pseudogene TRBV3-2); TRBD1 matches at 9 bases. The junction had 7 bases not matched to a gene; V was cut back by 5 bases and J by 6 bases. CDR1 is LGHDT and CDR2 is YNNKEL in the germline V gene (reference sequence). The CDR3 totals 14 residues. CDR3 region: CASSEGQGINGYTF. DNA for the CDR3: TGTGCCAGCAGCGAAGGACAGGGGATCAATGGCTACACCTTC.

This rearrangement joins TRBV9 to TRBJ2-1; TRBD2 agrees at 7 bases. CDR1 and CDR2 (germline): SGDLS, YYNGEE. Losses at the gene ends were 4 bases for V and 7 bases for J; bases not matched to a gene: 14. The CDR3 loop spans 16 amino acids. The CDR3 nucleotides are TGTGCCAGCAGCCCCGGTACGACTAGCCCGGTGAATGAGCAGTTCTTC. It is translated as CASSPGTTSPVNEQFF.

The chain is built from TRBV19 and TRBJ2-1, with TRBD2 matching 11 bases. This CDR3 contains 14 residues. From germline, CDR1 is LNHDA and CDR2 SQIVND (reference sequence). With V trimmed by 9 bases and J by 5 bases, 6 bases remained unmatched. CDR3 bases: TGTGCCAGCGGAACTAGCGGGAGTCACAATGAGCAGTTCTTC. As protein: CASGTSGSHNEQFF.

This chain uses TRBV30 with TRBJ2-5; the D gene is possibly TRBD2 (5 bases). The germline CDR1 and CDR2 sequences are GTSNPN and SVGIG (reference sequence). Between the trimmed V and J ends, which lost 2 bases and 4 bases, there was a span of 8 bases. There are 12 residues in the CDR3. CDR3 in DNA: TGTGCCTGGAGTAGAGGGTTAGAGACCCAGTACTTC. It is translated as CAWSRGLETQYF.

CDR3 sequence reads: CASIRGGQPYEQYF. Written as DNA, the CDR3 is TGTGCCAGCATAAGGGGCGGACAGCCCTACGAGCAGTACTTC. V is TRBV28 and J is TRBJ2-7; the D gene is possibly TRBD1 (6 bases). The CDR3 length is 14 residues. The V end lost 7 bases, the J end lost 2 bases, and 15 bases lay between the germline ends. The V gene's germline CDR1 is MDHEN and CDR2 SYDVKM.

The genes are TRBV28 and TRBJ2-3; TRBD1 matches 7 bases. CDR1 is MDHEN and CDR2 is SYDVKM in the germline V gene. V trimming: 4 bases; J trimming: 2 bases; junction bases outside the gene matches: 6. There are 15 residues in the CDR3. CDR3 protein: CASSWTGRFTDTQYF. For the CDR3, the DNA is TGTGCCAGCAGTTGGACAGGAAGATTCACAGATACGCAGTATTTT.

The rearrangement uses TRBV30 and TRBJ1-1; D not certain. The CDR3 runs to 9 residues. CDR1 and CDR2 (germline): GTSNPN, SVGIG (reference sequence). Trimming took off 8 bases at V and 7 bases at J, with 8 bases between the two ends. DNA of the CDR3: TGTGCCGCCGACTATGAAGCTTTCTTT. This translates into CAADYEAFF.

This clone was detected only once. The chain recombines TRBV7-2 with TRBJ2-1; 13 positions match TRBD2. This CDR3 region has 19 residues. Germline CDR1 and CDR2: SGHTA and FQGNSA. Trimming took 5 bases from V and 0 from J; bases not matched to a gene: 10. In DNA form, the CDR3 reads TGTGCCAGCAGCGTACCGGGACTAGCGGGGCTCAGCTCCTACAATGAGCAGTTCTTC. Amino acids: CASSVPGLAGLSSYNEQFF.

The rearrangement uses TRBV27 and TRBJ1-2; TRBD1 is a possible D gene (5 bases). Per the germline V gene, CDR1 is MNHEY and CDR2 is SMNVEV (reference sequence). The V end lost 7 bases, the J end lost 8 bases, and 14 bases lay between the germline ends. This CDR3 region has 12 residues. CDR3 amino acids: CASKGGAPGYTF. CDR3 nucleotides: TGTGCCAGCAAAGGAGGGGCCCCCGGCTACACCTTC.

This clone was detected only once. CDR3 nucleotides: TGTGCCAGCAGCGAGGAGACTAGCGGTTCCTACAATGAGCAGTTCTTC. Amino acid sequence: CASSEETSGSYNEQFF. The genes are TRBV5-6 and TRBJ2-1, with TRBD2 identical over 9 bases. Germline lookup yields CDR1 SGHDT and CDR2 YYEEEE. V lost 4 bases, J lost 1 base, and 6 bases stayed unmatched. CDR3 length equals 16 residues.

This chain links TRBV5-4 with TRBJ2-5; tentative D call: TRBD2 (7 bases). The CDR3 has 14 residues. V shed 4 bases and J shed 5 bases, with 15 bases lying between them. Germline V gene sequence: CDR1 SGHNT, CDR2 YYREEE (reference sequence). CDR3 in DNA: TGTGCCAGCAGCCCCACGGGGGGCGGGGAGACCCAGTACTTC. Protein sequence: CASSPTGGGETQYF.

The rearrangement uses TRBV6-5 and TRBJ2-1; D unresolved. Deletions cut 0 bases from V and 0 bases from J, with 9 bases between. Germline-derived CDR1 and CDR2 are MNHEY and SVGAGI. The CDR3 totals 16 residues. As DNA, the CDR3 is TGTGCCAGCAGTTACTCCAGGTCGAGCTCCTACAATGAGCAGTTCTTC. This translates into CASSYSRSSSYNEQFF.

The genes are TRBV19 and TRBJ1-6; D is ambiguous. V lost 3 bases and J lost 8, with 14 bases in between. The CDR3 contains 15 residues. Germline CDR1 LNHDA, CDR2 SQIVND (reference sequence). CDR3 sequence (DNA): TGTGCCAGTAGTATTAATCCAGGTATTGATTCACCCCTCCACTTT. Amino acids: CASSINPGIDSPLHF.

The genes are TRBV18 and TRBJ2-3; D gene uncertain. Germline CDR1 is KGHSH and CDR2 is LQKENI. The CDR3 sequence is 14 residues long. V lost 2 bases to trimming and J lost 4 bases, with 10 bases between them. CDR3 sequence (DNA): TGTGCCAGCTCACCAGGGCGAACCTCAGATACGCAGTATTTT. Its protein product is CASSPGRTSDTQYF.

This rearrangement joins TRBV6-2 or TRBV6-3 to TRBJ2-3, with 10 nucleotides matching TRBD2. The trim removed 6 bases at V and 4 bases at J, leaving 10 bases unmatched. The CDR3 totals 16 residues. CDR1 MNHEY and CDR2 SVGEGT come from the germline V gene. CDR3: CASSPTAGGGADTQYF. The DNA for the CDR3 is TGTGCCAGCAGCCCCACAGCGGGAGGGGGGGCAGATACGCAGTATTTT.

V gene TRBV3-1 (or the pseudogene TRBV3-2) combines with J gene TRBJ1-2, with no clear D. The CDR3 is 13 amino acids. Trimming pared 0 bases from V and 8 bases from J, leaving 10 bases between. Germline lookup yields CDR1 LGHDT and CDR2 YNNKEL (reference sequence). The CDR3 DNA reads TGTGCCAGCAGCCAAGATGGAGGAGGGGGCTACACCTTC. It yields the protein CASSQDGGGGYTF.

This clone was recorded once. The chain is built from TRBV19 and TRBJ2-1; 11 nucleotides match TRBD1. With V trimmed by 7 bases and J by 7 bases, 9 bases remained unmatched. This CDR3 is built from 15 residues. Germline CDR1 is LNHDA and CDR2 is SQIVND (reference sequence). Here the CDR3 reads CASIDVGQGVNEQFF. In DNA, the CDR3 is TGTGCCAGTATCGATGTGGGACAGGGGGTGAATGAGCAGTTCTTC.

The rearrangement uses TRBV29-1 and TRBJ1-2; TRBD1 matches 7 bases. Per the germline V gene, CDR1 is SQVTM and CDR2 is ANQGSEA. The CDR3 is 12 residues long. V lost 7 bases, J lost 7 bases, and 9 bases stayed unmatched. CDR3 DNA sequence: TGCAGCGCCGAGACGAACAGGGGTGGCTACACCTTC. The encoded protein is CSAETNRGGYTF.

The chain recombines TRBV25-1 with TRBJ2-2, with 10 bases matching TRBD2. The CDR3 has 17 amino acids. With 2 bases clipped from V and 6 bases from J, the junction kept 9 bases outside the gene matches. In germline, CDR1 is MGHDK, CDR2 SYGVNS. CDR3 DNA: TGTGCCAGCAGTGAACCGCTAGCGGGGGCCCCATCCGGGGAGCTGTTTTTT. As protein: CASSEPLAGAPSGELFF.

The V and J genes are TRBV5-1 and TRBJ2-7, with D uncertain. Deletions cut 0 bases from V and 0 bases from J, with 4 bases between. Germline CDR1 SGHRS, CDR2 YFSETQ. The CDR3 runs to 13 residues. The DNA of the CDR3 is TGCGCCAGCAGCTTGGCTCCCTCCTACGAGCAGTACTTC. Protein: CASSLAPSYEQYF. Filled out from reference TRBV5-1 and TRBJ2-7, the complete variable domain reads KAGVTQTPRYLIKTRGQQVTLSCSPISGHRSVSWYQQTPGQGLQFLFEYFSETQRNKGNFPGRFSGRQFSNSRSEMNVSTLELGDSALYLCASSLAPSYEQYFGPGTRLTVT.

The genes are TRBV4-1 and TRBJ1-2; TRBD1 agrees at 8 bases. CDR3 length: 15 amino acids. V shed 5 bases and J 2 bases; nucleotides not matched to a gene: 7. Germline CDR1 is MGHRA and CDR2 is YSYEKL. This CDR3 reads CASSYPGQENYGYTF. The CDR3 nucleotides read TGCGCCAGCAGCTACCCGGGACAGGAGAACTATGGCTACACCTTC.

This rearrangement joins TRBV6-4 to TRBJ2-1, with a tentative D call TRBD2 (5 bases). Trimming took off 0 bases at V and 6 bases at J, with 12 bases between the two ends. The CDR3 extends over 15 amino acids. From germline, CDR1 is MRHNA and CDR2 SNTAGT. CDR3 in DNA: TGTGCCAGCAGTGACTCGAGTCGGGATATCAATGAGCAGTTCTTC. It codes for CASSDSSRDINEQFF.

The chain joins TRBV6-5 to TRBJ1-1, with TRBD1 matching over 8 bases. Germline assignment: CDR1 MNHEY and CDR2 SVGAGI. This CDR3 is 14 amino acids long. The V and J ends lost 6 bases and 4 bases, in that order; junction bases with no gene match: 7. The CDR3 DNA reads as TGTGCCAGCAGCAGGACAGGGATTGGCACTGAAGCTTTCTTT. Amino acid sequence: CASSRTGIGTEAFF.